The 7 T cell receptor beta chains listed next were all sequenced from one sample in a study of blood T cell repertoires in COVID-19. Assay used: immunoSEQ multiplex PCR; TCRdb lists only in-frame clones, some missing. The sample includes roughly 280,000 clones, around 90% seen only once; the top ten take about 4%. Material: PBMCs or T cells enriched from blood (not recorded which). Every receptor here comes from a woman aged 30 to 39 with acute COVID-19.

The chain links TRBV7-9 to TRBJ1-3; TRBD1 matches at 10 bases. CDR1 is SEHNR, CDR2 FQNEAQ, per germline (reference sequence). The CDR3 length is 15 residues. The V segment lost 5 bases and the J segment 3 bases; nucleotides outside the gene matches: 4. CDR3 sequence: CASSPRDRGGNTIYF. DNA for the CDR3: TGTGCCAGCAGCCCTCGGGACAGGGGTGGAAACACCATATATTTT.

V usage is TRBV2 and J usage is TRBJ2-5; D is perhaps TRBD2 (7 bases). There are 15 residues in the CDR3. Trimming took 2 bases from V and 3 from J, leaving 13 bases between them. Looked up from germline, CDR1 is SNHLY and CDR2 is FYNNEI. The CDR3, as DNA: TGTGCCAGCAGTGAATTGGGGGGGCTGGAAGAGACCCAGTACTTC. This gives the protein CASSELGGLEETQYF. Complete variable domain (other parts from reference TRBV2 and TRBJ2-5): EPEVTQTPSHQVTQMGQEVILRCVPISNHLYFYWYRQILGQKVEFLVSFYNNEISEKSEIFDDQFSVERPDGSNFTLKIRSTKLEDSAMYFCASSELGGLEETQYFGPGTRLLVL.

This chain connects TRBV24-1 to TRBJ2-1; TRBD1 agrees at 8 bases. Germline assignment: CDR1 KGHDR and CDR2 SFDVKD. The CDR3 covers 17 residues. J was trimmed by 0 bases and V by 7 bases; bases with no gene match: 10. CDR3 loop: CATSQTGAQSSYNEQFF. The CDR3 DNA is TGTGCCACCAGCCAGACAGGGGCTCAGAGCTCCTACAATGAGCAGTTCTTC.

The V call is TRBV12-3 or TRBV12-4, the J call TRBJ1-1; 9 bases align to TRBD1. V lost 6 bases and J lost 3; bases outside the gene matches: 2. The CDR3 has 13 residues. Here the CDR3 DNA reads TGTGCCAGCAGGACAGGGGGTTACACTGAAGCTTTCTTT. Translated: CASRTGGYTEAFF.

This rearrangement joins TRBV29-1 to TRBJ2-1; 9 bases match TRBD1. Germline lookup yields CDR1 SQVTM and CDR2 ANQGSEA. V was clipped by 1 base and J by 1 base; unmatched bases: 2. The CDR3 runs 15 residues. The CDR3 protein is CSVEGDRDSYNEQFF. CDR3 coding DNA: TGCAGCGTTGAAGGGGACAGGGATTCCTACAATGAGCAGTTCTTC.

A few counts support this clone. V and J are TRBV28 and TRBJ2-1, with 10 bases matching TRBD2. J gave up 6 bases and V 1 base, and 6 bases lay outside the gene matches. This CDR3 is 16 amino acids long. Germline V gene lookup returns CDR1 MDHEN and CDR2 SYDVKM. This chain's CDR3 is CASSLSGTSVSNEQFF. The CDR3, as DNA: TGTGCCAGCAGTTTATCCGGGACTAGCGTATCCAATGAGCAGTTCTTC.

The chain uses TRBV28 and TRBJ1-4; 9 nucleotides line up with TRBD1. CDR1 and CDR2 (germline): MDHEN, SYDVKM. The CDR3 extends over 14 amino acids. V shed 6 bases and J 9 bases; nucleotides not matched to a gene: 8. The CDR3 here is CASSPDRGVKKLFF. CDR3 in DNA: TGTGCCAGCAGCCCGGACAGGGGTGTGAAAAAACTGTTTTTT.